The 32 T cell receptor beta chains presented below share a single source sample, sequenced in a study of sequential checkpoint blockade in melanoma. Treatment specified: randomized to nivolumab then ipilimumab (arm A) or the reverse (arm B). Assay: immunoSEQ multiplex PCR; the TCRdb copy retains only in-frame clones and omits some. The repertoire holds 15,000 to 20,000 clones, 60% to 80% seen once, with approximately 20% in the top ten. Sequenced material: CD8+ T cells sorted from blood (inferred from file names), taken from a patient given nivolumab and ipilimumab in sequence. The receptor source for this set is a human donor with melanoma.

This clone was detected only once. The chain joins TRBV9 to TRBJ2-5; D might be TRBD1 (6 bases). The J call may be faulty, since TRBJ2-7 better matches the DNA end. The CDR3 runs to 16 residues. The germline CDR1 and CDR2 sequences are SGDLS and YYNGEE. The CDR3 here is CASSESQDSSSYEQYF. DNA for the CDR3: TGTGCCAGCAGCGAAAGCCAGGACAGCTCCTCCTACGAGCAGTACTTC.

The rearrangement joins TRBV27 to TRBJ1-2; the D gene is possibly TRBD1 (5 bases). Looked up from germline, CDR1 is MNHEY and CDR2 is SMNVEV (reference sequence). Trimming removed 2 bases from V and 6 bases from J, with 13 bases in between. The CDR3 extends over 14 amino acids. CDR3 loop: CASSLGGEEDGYTF. Written as DNA, the CDR3 is TGTGCCAGCAGTTTAGGGGGGGAAGAGGATGGCTACACCTTC.

The genes are TRBV9 and TRBJ1-1; 8 nucleotides match TRBD1. V trimming: 4 bases; J trimming: 5 bases; junction bases outside the gene matches: 10. The CDR3 contains 15 residues. Germline V gene lookup returns CDR1 SGDLS and CDR2 YYNGEE. DNA for the CDR3: TGTGCCAGCAGCCAGGGGACAGGAGGGTTGACTGAAGCTTTCTTT. Translated, it gives CASSQGTGGLTEAFF. The whole variable domain, remainder taken from reference TRBV9 and TRBJ1-1, is DSGVTQTPKHLITATGQRVTLRCSPRSGDLSVYWYQQSLDQGLQFLIQYYNGEERAKGNILERFSAQQFPDLHSELNLSSLELGDSALYFCASSQGTGGLTEAFFGQGTRLTVV.

The rearrangement joins TRBV4-2 to TRBJ2-1, with 7 bases matching TRBD2. V dropped 3 bases and J dropped 1; count of bases not matched to a gene: 6. In germline, CDR1 is LGHNA, CDR2 YNFKEQ. This CDR3 is built from 16 residues. The CDR3 loop reads CASSQSAGDSYNEQFF. CDR3 nucleotides: TGTGCCAGCAGCCAGTCGGCGGGGGATTCCTACAATGAGCAGTTCTTC.

The chain couples TRBV6-5 to TRBJ2-7; the match to TRBD1 covers 7 bases. Trimming removed 6 bases from V and 3 bases from J; junction bases left unmatched: 2. This CDR3 spans 12 amino acids. CDR1 MNHEY and CDR2 SVGAGI come from the germline V gene. The CDR3 sequence: CASSTGDYEQYF. Written as DNA, the CDR3 is TGTGCCAGCAGCACAGGGGACTACGAGCAGTACTTC.

This clone was detected only a few times. The chain combines TRBV2 with TRBJ2-2; no reliable D call. The CDR3 contains 14 residues. Germline values: CDR1 SNHLY, CDR2 FYNNEI. Trimming removed 8 bases from V and 1 base from J, with 11 bases in between. DNA of the CDR3: TGTGCCAGCTGGGCAGGAAGGAACACCGGGGAGCTGTTTTTT. It translates to CASWAGRNTGELFF. Looking up the rest from reference TRBV2 and TRBJ2-2 gives the full variable domain: EPEVTQTPSHQVTQMGQEVILRCVPISNHLYFYWYRQILGQKVEFLVSFYNNEISEKSEIFDDQFSVERPDGSNFTLKIRSTKLEDSAMYFCASWAGRNTGELFFGEGSRLTVL.

This clone has only one observation. The V call is TRBV5-1, the J call TRBJ2-1; 11 bases fit TRBD2. The CDR3 has 15 residues. Germline V gene sequence: CDR1 SGHRS, CDR2 YFSETQ. The ends lost 3 bases at V and 7 bases at J; junction bases unmatched: 6. CDR3 loop: CASSWGSSGGNEQFF. The CDR3 DNA sequence: TGCGCCAGCAGCTGGGGGTCTAGCGGGGGGAATGAGCAGTTCTTC.

The chain joins TRBV11-3 to TRBJ2-3, with D possibly matching TRBD2 (5 bases). This CDR3 is built from 15 residues. The germline V gene encodes CDR1 SGHNT and CDR2 YENEEA. Trimming stripped 7 bases from V and 6 bases from J, with 20 bases between. The CDR3 DNA reads TGTGCCAGCACCGACCTAGCCTCTTCATCTGATACGCAGTATTTT. This encodes CASTDLASSSDTQYF.

V is TRBV7-3 and J is TRBJ2-6; 9 bases are shared with TRBD1. This CDR3 is built from 18 residues. V dropped 1 base and J dropped 2; count of bases not matched to a gene: 6. Per the germline V gene, CDR1 is SGHTA and CDR2 is FQGTGA. The CDR3 is CASSLSGTGSAGANVLTF. CDR3 DNA: TGTGCCAGCAGCTTAAGCGGGACAGGGTCGGCTGGGGCCAACGTCCTGACTTTC. The full variable domain, in which reference TRBV7-3 and TRBJ2-6 provide the parts outside the CDR3, is GAGVSQTPSNKVTEKGKYVELRCDPISGHTALYWYRQSLGQGPEFLIYFQGTGAADDSGLPNDRFFAVRPEGSVSTLKIQRTERGDSAVYLCASSLSGTGSAGANVLTFGAGSRLTVL.

The chain recombines TRBV6-6 with TRBJ1-1, with TRBD1 matching 7 bases. CDR3 length: 15 residues. From germline, CDR1 is MNHNY and CDR2 SVGAGI (reference sequence). J lost 1 base, V lost 2 bases, and 4 bases had no gene match. This CDR3 reads CASSYPQGRNTEAFF. In nucleotides, the CDR3 is TGTGCCAGCAGTTACCCACAGGGGAGGAACACTGAAGCTTTCTTT.

This clone appeared a single time. The J gene is TRBJ1-5, the V gene TRBV4-1; D unresolved. In germline, CDR1 is MGHRA, CDR2 YSYEKL. This CDR3 is 17 amino acids long. Trimming pared 0 bases from V and 1 base from J, leaving 13 bases between. This chain's CDR3 is CASSQEAGLSSNQPQHF. The CDR3, as DNA: TGCGCCAGCAGCCAAGAGGCAGGCCTATCGAGCAATCAGCCCCAGCATTTT.

V and J are TRBV11-2 and TRBJ1-1; D call uncertain. The CDR3 extends over 15 amino acids. V was clipped by 0 bases and J by 4 bases, with 12 bases between them. Germline loops: CDR1 SGHAT, CDR2 FQNNGV. For the CDR3, the DNA is TGTGCCAGCAGCTTAGACCCACCCCCGGGCACTGAAGCTTTCTTT. Encoded protein: CASSLDPPPGTEAFF.

The V and J genes are TRBV4-2 and TRBJ2-6; 10 nucleotides match TRBD1. The CDR3 loop spans 19 amino acids. CDR1 is LGHNA and CDR2 is YNFKEQ in the germline V gene. Losses at the gene ends were 4 bases for V and 0 bases for J; bases not matched to a gene: 9. The CDR3 reads CASSRYDRGPISGANVLTF. Here the CDR3 DNA reads TGTGCCAGCAGCCGGTATGACAGGGGGCCTATCTCTGGGGCCAACGTCCTGACTTTC.

The chain combines TRBV2 with TRBJ2-7, with a tentative D call TRBD1 (5 bases). From germline, CDR1 is SNHLY and CDR2 FYNNEI. CDR3 size: 16 residues. Trimming removed 3 bases at V and 2 bases at J, with 17 bases between. The CDR3 bases are TGTGCCAGCAGTGAGGGCCCACAGGTCTACGCCTACGAGCAGTACGTC. This codes for CASSEGPQVYAYEQYV.

This clone has more than one count but fewer than ten. V usage is TRBV7-9 and J usage is TRBJ1-5; D uncertain. The CDR3 consists of 12 residues. Germline CDR1 reads SEHNR; CDR2 reads FQNEAQ (reference sequence). Trimming left V 8 bases short and J 4 bases short, with 9 bases between. CDR3 amino acids: CASSEMNQPQHF. In DNA form, the CDR3 reads TGTGCCAGCTCAGAAATGAATCAGCCCCAGCATTTT.

This chain joins TRBV7-9 and TRBJ1-2; the match to TRBD1 covers 8 bases. CDR1 SEHNR and CDR2 FQNEAQ come from the germline V gene (reference sequence). This CDR3 region has 15 residues. V shed 4 bases and J 4 bases; nucleotides not matched to a gene: 8. CDR3 region: CASSSKDRAGYGYTF. CDR3 coding DNA: TGTGCCAGCAGCTCGAAGGACAGGGCGGGCTATGGCTACACCTTC.

The chain combines TRBV9 with TRBJ1-3, with TRBD1 as a possible D gene (5 bases). This CDR3 comprises 13 residues. Trimming took 5 bases from V and 4 from J, leaving 10 bases between them. CDR1 is SGDLS and CDR2 is YYNGEE in the germline V gene. The CDR3 reads CASRQGSGNTIYF. CDR3 in DNA: TGTGCCAGCAGGCAGGGATCCGGAAACACCATATATTTT.

The chain is built from TRBV15 and TRBJ2-3; 9 nucleotides agree with TRBD2. The CDR3 extends over 16 amino acids. J gave up 4 bases and V 0 bases, and 5 bases lay outside the gene matches. In germline, CDR1 is LNHNV, CDR2 YYDKDF (reference sequence). Written as DNA, the CDR3 is TGTGCCACCAGCAGAGATAGTAGCGGGGGCCCAGATACGCAGTATTTT. Translation gives CATSRDSSGGPDTQYF.

The chain couples TRBV7-9 to TRBJ1-4; no definite D call. The CDR3 sequence is 14 residues long. The V gene lost 1 base and the J gene lost 10 bases, with 13 bases spanning the gap. Germline V gives CDR1 SEHNR, CDR2 FQNEAQ (reference sequence). CDR3 DNA: TGTGCCAGCAGCTTAGAGTACACCCCGGGAAAACTGTTTTTT. It yields the protein CASSLEYTPGKLFF.

This chain uses TRBV6-1 with TRBJ1-2; D not certain. Trimming removed 6 bases from V and 5 bases from J, with 7 bases in between. In germline, CDR1 is MNHNS, CDR2 SASEGT. CDR3 length: 11 amino acids. In nucleotides, the CDR3 is TGTGCCAGCAGCCAATTTTATGGCTACACCTTC. Translated: CASSQFYGYTF.

The genes are TRBV7-3 and TRBJ1-2, with D uncertain. Germline V lookup: CDR1 SGHTA, CDR2 FQGTGA. The V and J ends lost 5 bases and 4 bases respectively, with 11 bases between them. CDR3 length: 13 residues. As DNA, the CDR3 is TGTGCCAGCAGCCCGGGATACGGCTATGGCTACACCTTC. Protein: CASSPGYGYGYTF.

A word on this clone: The sample has other DNA sequences that encode this CDR3 too. The chain is built from TRBV6-4 and TRBJ2-1, with 12 bases fitting TRBD2. The ends lost 4 bases at V and 8 bases at J; junction bases unmatched: 3. The CDR3 consists of 14 residues. Germline-derived CDR1 and CDR2 are MRHNA and SNTAGT. The CDR3 loop reads CASSAGLAGDEQFF. The CDR3 coding sequence is TGTGCCAGCAGTGCGGGACTAGCGGGCGATGAGCAGTTCTTC.

The chain employs TRBV2 and TRBJ2-7; TRBD1 agrees at 8 bases. The CDR3 sequence is 13 residues long. CDR1 is SNHLY and CDR2 is FYNNEI in the germline V gene. CDR3 DNA sequence: TGTGCGCAGCAGGTGGTGGGACAGGACTTATGGTACGTC. Its protein product is CAQQVVGQDLWYV.

The CDR3 coding sequence is TGTGCCAGCAGCTTCGGGCAGGGGGCATACACTGAAGCTTTCTTT. Its protein product is CASSFGQGAYTEAFF. The chain uses TRBV7-9 and TRBJ1-1; 8 bases align to TRBD1. The CDR3 has 15 amino acids. Germline CDR1 reads SEHNR; CDR2 reads FQNEAQ (reference sequence). Germline trimming cut 3 bases from V and 3 bases from J; bases unmatched to any gene: 6.

This clone has just a few counts. The rearrangement uses TRBV27 and TRBJ1-1, with D hard to call. Trimming took off 5 bases at V and 0 bases at J, with 10 bases between the two ends. The CDR3 is 14 residues long. Germline-derived CDR1 and CDR2 are MNHEY and SMNVEV (reference sequence). The CDR3: CASSGGSLNTEAFF. In nucleotides, the CDR3 is TGTGCCAGCAGTGGCGGATCCCTGAACACTGAAGCTTTCTTT.

This sequence joins TRBV6-5 and TRBJ2-1, with a tentative D call TRBD2 (5 bases). CDR1 and CDR2 from the germline V gene are MNHEY and SVGAGI. Trimming removed 4 bases from V and 9 bases from J, with 13 bases in between. The length of the CDR3 is 13 residues. Written as DNA, the CDR3 is TGTGCCAGCAGTTCGGGGTACCCGGGTGAGCAGTTCTTC. As protein: CASSSGYPGEQFF.

V and J are TRBV2 and TRBJ1-1; TRBD1 is a possible D gene (5 bases). The CDR3 covers 15 residues. CDR1 and CDR2 from the germline V gene are SNHLY and FYNNEI. V lost 3 bases to trimming and J lost 3 bases, with 14 bases between them. This CDR3 reads CASSEAGKGYTEAFF. CDR3 coding DNA: TGTGCCAGCAGTGAGGCAGGGAAGGGGTACACTGAAGCTTTCTTT. The full variable domain, completed using reference TRBV2 and TRBJ1-1, is EPEVTQTPSHQVTQMGQEVILRCVPISNHLYFYWYRQILGQKVEFLVSFYNNEISEKSEIFDDQFSVERPDGSNFTLKIRSTKLEDSAMYFCASSEAGKGYTEAFFGQGTRLTVV.

This clone came up once. The chain carries TRBV7-6 and TRBJ2-5; 9 positions agree with TRBD1. V lost 3 bases and J lost 4; bases outside the gene matches: 9. The CDR3 loop spans 16 amino acids. Germline V gene data show CDR1 as SGHVS and CDR2 as FNYEAQ. Here the CDR3 reads CASSFAPGQGRETQYF. The CDR3 region has the DNA TGTGCCAGCAGCTTTGCCCCGGGACAGGGAAGAGAGACCCAGTACTTC.

The chain uses TRBV6-5 and TRBJ2-5, with 12 positions matching TRBD1. The ends lost 6 bases at V and 5 bases at J; junction bases unmatched: 7. Germline V CDR1 and CDR2: MNHEY, SVGAGI. The CDR3 length is 15 residues. The CDR3 region has the DNA TGTGCCAGCAGCCCCAGGGACAGGGGGCAGGAGACCCAGTACTTC. Protein product: CASSPRDRGQETQYF.

The V call is TRBV5-4, the J call TRBJ2-2; 7 positions agree with TRBD1. The ends lost 4 bases at V and 1 base at J; junction bases unmatched: 4. There are 15 residues in the CDR3. Germline CDR1 is SGHNT and CDR2 is YYREEE (reference sequence). Written as DNA, the CDR3 is TGTGCCAGCAGCCTTTGGACAGGGAACACCGGGGAGCTGTTTTTT. This codes for CASSLWTGNTGELFF.

By sample share, this clone is medium-sized. V gene TRBV21-1 combines with J gene TRBJ1-2; the D call TRBD1 from the table was never checked on the DNA. TRBV21-1 is a recognized pseudogene. The CDR3 is 15 amino acids. For the CDR3, the DNA is TGTGCCAGCAGCCAAAGAGGGGACAGGGCGTATGGCTACACCTTC. Translation gives CASSQRGDRAYGYTF.

The chain couples TRBV7-3 to TRBJ2-3; 10 bases agree with TRBD2. The J segment lost 4 bases and the V segment lost 5 bases, leaving 6 bases of the junction unmatched. Germline assignment: CDR1 SGHTA and CDR2 FQGTGA. This CDR3 spans 15 amino acids. In DNA, the CDR3 is TGTGCCAGCAGCCCGAGCGGGGGGGCCTCAGATACGCAGTATTTT. It encodes CASSPSGGASDTQYF.